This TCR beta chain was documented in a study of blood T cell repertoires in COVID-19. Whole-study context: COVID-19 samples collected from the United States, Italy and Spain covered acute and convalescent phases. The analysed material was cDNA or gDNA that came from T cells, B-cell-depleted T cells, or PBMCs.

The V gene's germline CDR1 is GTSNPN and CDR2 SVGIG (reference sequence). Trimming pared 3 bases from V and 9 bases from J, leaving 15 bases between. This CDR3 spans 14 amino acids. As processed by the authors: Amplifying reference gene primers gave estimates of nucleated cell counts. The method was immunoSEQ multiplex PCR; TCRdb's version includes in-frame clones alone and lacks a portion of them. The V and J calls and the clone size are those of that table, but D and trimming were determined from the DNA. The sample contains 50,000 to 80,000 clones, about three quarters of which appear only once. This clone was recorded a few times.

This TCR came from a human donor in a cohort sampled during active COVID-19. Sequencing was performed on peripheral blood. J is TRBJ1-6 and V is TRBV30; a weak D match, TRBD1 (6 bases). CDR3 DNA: TGTGCCTGGAGCGTGTGGACAGAAGGTTCACCCCTCCACTTT. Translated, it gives CAWSVWTEGSPLHF.